Following are 17 T cell receptor beta chains from one sample sequenced in a study of T cell responses to AZD1222 COVID-19 vaccine. Generated by immunoSEQ multiplex PCR, the TCRdb table keeps only in-frame clones and is missing some. The top ten hold approximately 7.9% of the sample, which has some 90,000 clones, 65% to 90% seen once. The source was peripheral blood, collected on day 0 of AZD1222 vaccination. The receptor source for this set is an adult in good health.

The chain combines TRBV7-9 with TRBJ2-1, with 15 bases that match TRBD2. The CDR3 sequence is 16 residues long. Germline assignment: CDR1 SEHNR and CDR2 FQNEAQ (reference sequence). Trimming cost V 5 bases and J 9 bases; bases outside gene matches: 8. In DNA, the CDR3 is TGTGCCAGCAGCCCGCGGACTAGCGGGAGGGCCTTTGAGCAGTTCTTC. This codes for CASSPRTSGRAFEQFF.

The rearrangement links TRBV28 to TRBJ2-1; D ambiguous. V shed 7 bases and J shed 4 bases, with 17 bases lying between them. The CDR3 runs 15 residues. Germline V CDR1 and CDR2: MDHEN, SYDVKM. The CDR3 coding sequence is TGTGCCAGCATTGGGCAGGACCGACATTACAATGAGCAGTTCTTC. Its protein is CASIGQDRHYNEQFF. The entire variable domain, with the rest obtained from reference TRBV28 and TRBJ2-1, is as follows: DVKVTQSSRYLVKRTGEKVFLECVQDMDHENMFWYRQDPGLGLRLIYFSYDVKMKEKGDIPEGYSVSREKKERFSLILESASTNQTSMYLCASIGQDRHYNEQFFGPGTRLTVL.

The sample holds one count of this clone. The chain is built from TRBV19 and TRBJ2-1; D is uncertain. This CDR3 comprises 12 residues. CDR1 LNHDA and CDR2 SQIVND come from the germline V gene (reference sequence). Trimming took off 4 bases at V and 5 bases at J, with 6 bases between the two ends. This CDR3 reads CASSSENNEQFF. The CDR3 DNA reads TGTGCCAGTAGTAGCGAGAACAATGAGCAGTTCTTC.

This chain joins TRBV29-1 and TRBJ2-1; 15 bases line up with TRBD2. The germline V gene encodes CDR1 SQVTM and CDR2 ANQGSEA. This CDR3 is 16 amino acids long. The V gene end was trimmed by 4 bases and the J gene end by 1 base; junction bases not matched to a gene: 2. For the CDR3, the DNA is TGCAGCGTTGGGACTAGCGGGAGGGCGTCCTACAATGAGCAGTTCTTC. It codes for CSVGTSGRASYNEQFF.

J is TRBJ2-3 and V is TRBV10-3, with D perhaps matching TRBD2 (6 bases). V was cut by 11 bases and J by 1 base, with 22 bases left in between. CDR3 length: 16 residues. The V gene's germline CDR1 is ENHRY and CDR2 SYGVKD. The CDR3 protein is CASAEGLAKGTDTQYF. The CDR3 coding sequence is TGTGCCTCCGCGGAAGGGCTAGCGAAAGGCACAGATACGCAGTATTTT.

This rearrangement joins TRBV28 to TRBJ2-1, with unresolved D. The ends were cut back, 8 bases at V and 0 bases at J, with 17 bases in the middle. Germline V gene data show CDR1 as MDHEN and CDR2 as SYDVKM. This CDR3 contains 16 residues. The CDR3 DNA is TGTGCCAGCCTTCCTTCCCTAGTGGGCTCCTACAATGAGCAGTTCTTC. Translating it yields CASLPSLVGSYNEQFF.

The chain joins TRBV4-3 to TRBJ2-1; D perhaps matches TRBD2 (6 bases). Per the germline V gene, CDR1 is LGHNA and CDR2 is YSLEER. V dropped 4 bases and J dropped 0 bases, with 10 bases sitting between them. CDR3 size: 15 residues. CDR3 in amino acids: CASSPLAVSYNEQFF. The CDR3, as DNA: TGCGCCAGCAGCCCCTTAGCGGTCTCCTACAATGAGCAGTTCTTC.

The rearrangement uses TRBV28 and TRBJ2-7, with a weak D call TRBD2 (5 bases). The CDR3 is 14 amino acids. The germline V and J ends were trimmed by 6 bases and 3 bases, with 15 bases remaining between them. Germline CDR1 and CDR2: MDHEN and SYDVKM. In DNA, the CDR3 is TGTGCCAGCAGCCCCCCCCAGCGGCTCTACGAGCAGTACTTC. As protein: CASSPPQRLYEQYF. The whole variable domain, remainder taken from reference TRBV28 and TRBJ2-7, is DVKVTQSSRYLVKRTGEKVFLECVQDMDHENMFWYRQDPGLGLRLIYFSYDVKMKEKGDIPEGYSVSREKKERFSLILESASTNQTSMYLCASSPPQRLYEQYFGPGTRLTVT.

The chain couples TRBV5-4 to TRBJ2-1; 12 bases are shared with TRBD2. Looked up from germline, CDR1 is SGHNT and CDR2 is YYREEE (reference sequence). The CDR3 has 16 residues. Trimming removed 3 bases from V and 3 bases from J; junction bases left unmatched: 4. CDR3 sequence: CASSSPTSGSYNEQFF. CDR3 nucleotide sequence: TGTGCCAGCAGCTCTCCGACTAGCGGGAGCTACAATGAGCAGTTCTTC.

The chain is built from TRBV5-8 and TRBJ2-1, with 7 nucleotides matching TRBD2. Germline V CDR1 and CDR2: SGHTS, YDEGEE. V dropped 0 bases and J dropped 8; count of bases not matched to a gene: 11. The CDR3 contains 16 residues. The CDR3 DNA sequence: TGTGCCAGCAGCTTGGGACTAGCAGAAAGAAGGTATGAGCAGTTCTTC. This sequence encodes CASSLGLAERRYEQFF.

The chain employs TRBV5-8 and TRBJ1-4; TRBD1 agrees at 8 bases. The germline gives CDR1 SGHTS, CDR2 YDEGEE. The CDR3 is made up of 15 amino acids. After removal of 4 bases from V and 7 bases from J, the junction contained 9 bases not matched to a gene. The CDR3: CASSARQGYAEKLFF. The CDR3 DNA sequence: TGTGCCAGCAGCGCGAGACAGGGGTATGCTGAAAAACTGTTTTTT.

The rearrangement joins TRBV4-2 to TRBJ2-3; D possibly matches TRBD1 or TRBD2 (6 bases each). This CDR3 has 16 residues. Germline V lookup: CDR1 LGHNA, CDR2 YNFKEQ. Trimming shortened V by 4 bases and J by 1 base, and 15 bases separated the two germline ends. CDR3 amino acids: CASSLGGGGGTDTQYF. CDR3 nucleotides: TGTGCCAGCAGCCTCGGCGGAGGGGGAGGCACAGATACGCAGTATTTT.

The chain employs TRBV7-8 and TRBJ2-5; D is unresolved. The CDR3 runs to 14 residues. V shed 5 bases and J shed 0 bases, with 10 bases lying between them. The V gene's germline CDR1 is SGHVS and CDR2 FQNEAQ. CDR3 DNA: TGTGCCAGCAGCCCCGCAGTCCACCAAGAGACCCAGTACTTC. Its translation is CASSPAVHQETQYF.

The V and J genes are TRBV28 and TRBJ2-7; D unclear. The CDR3 totals 12 residues. CDR1 and CDR2 from the germline V gene are MDHEN and SYDVKM. The germline V and J ends were trimmed by 5 bases and 3 bases, with 8 bases remaining between them. CDR3 region: CASSLQSYEQYF. The CDR3 nucleotides read TGTGCCAGCAGTCTTCAGAGCTACGAGCAGTACTTC.

This rearrangement joins TRBV19 to TRBJ2-7; tentative D call: TRBD2 (5 bases). This CDR3 spans 13 amino acids. Per the germline V gene, CDR1 is LNHDA and CDR2 is SQIVND (reference sequence). Trimming removed 5 bases at V and 2 bases at J, with 10 bases between. The CDR3 region is CASSPGNPYEQYF. The CDR3 DNA reads as TGTGCCAGTAGTCCGGGAAACCCCTACGAGCAGTACTTC.

The chain combines TRBV28 with TRBJ1-6; D possibly corresponds to TRBD1 (6 bases). V lost 6 bases and J 10 bases, leaving 16 bases between the germline ends. In germline, CDR1 is MDHEN, CDR2 SYDVKM. This CDR3 has 14 amino acids. The CDR3 DNA sequence: TGTGCCAGCAGCTTAGGGGGACCCTGGTCACCCCTCCACTTT. Its protein product is CASSLGGPWSPLHF.

The chain recombines TRBV12-5 with TRBJ2-1, with 9 bases lining up with TRBD2. V lost 0 bases to trimming and J lost 7 bases; unmatched junction nucleotides: 7. Germline-derived CDR1 and CDR2 are LGHNT and FRNRAP. This CDR3 is built from 16 residues. The CDR3 loop is CASGLVIAGDSNEQFF. CDR3 DNA sequence: TGTGCTAGTGGTTTGGTAATAGCGGGAGACAGTAATGAGCAGTTCTTC. The variable domain in full, with the rest retrieved from reference TRBV12-5 and TRBJ2-1, is DARVTQTPRHKVTEMGQEVTMRCQPILGHNTVFWYRQTMMQGLELLAYFRNRAPLDDSGMPKDRFSAEMPDATLATLKIQPSEPRDSAVYFCASGLVIAGDSNEQFFGPGTRLTVL.